What follows is one T cell receptor beta chain and its context. Its target is not known. The sample is drawn from a study of CXCR3-negative and CXCR3-positive naive CD8 T cells. Study findings and constraints: Because surface CD5 did not distinguish the naive subsets, TCR strength was inferred from TRB CDR3 properties. Researchers reported similar TRBV-TRBJ usage in naive CXCR3-negative and CXCR3-positive cells, though memory differed. In CXCR3-positive naive cells, the TRB CDR3s were more hydrophobic than in CXCR3-negative naive cells.

The libraries of TRB cDNA were prepared using 5' RACE with UMI labels. Each CDR3 protein gets one entry in TCRdb, which reprocessed the 5' RACE reads and gives no DNA. The sample has around 160,000 distinct CDR3 sequences; the top ten hold roughly 0.27%. The germline V gene encodes CDR1 SQVTM and CDR2 ANQGSEA. The CDR3 sequence is 15 residues long. Researchers sorted more than 250,000 cells of each CD8+ T cell subset in triplicate. Sequenced material: naive CXCR3+ CD8+ T cells from blood. The subset was: CD45RO-CCR7+CD27+CD95- naive CD8+ T cells expressing CXCR3 (TNR3+). This TCR was recovered from a human donor in good health. Some clones in this sample may be carry-over from other donors' samples. V gene TRBV29-1 combines with J gene TRBJ2-3. The CDR3 region is CSVFFFSSTSDTQYF.